Presented here are 17 T cell receptor beta chains from one specimen sequenced in a study of Ad26.COV2.S vaccination and SARS-CoV-2 variants. Stated treatment: some 19 received Ad26.COV2.S at low or high dose, single or two shots; five or six received placebo; per-sample allocation not given. It was on day 63 after the first vaccine or placebo injection that samples were taken. Repertoires were generated with immunoSEQ multiplex PCR, while TCRdb's copy carries only in-frame clones and drops some. The repertoire holds 320,000 or so clones, with approximately 87% as singletons. Material: peripheral blood, obtained in a trial of Ad26.COV2.S vaccine versus placebo. The source of these receptors is a person aged 18-60 years who received the Ad26.COV2.S COVID-19 vaccine or a placebo.

The chain has TRBV7-9 and TRBJ1-5, with D possibly matching TRBD1 (6 bases). Trimming pared 4 bases from V and 5 bases from J, leaving 27 bases between. The CDR3 spans 19 residues. CDR1 is SEHNR, CDR2 FQNEAQ, per germline (reference sequence). The CDR3 sequence: CASSSVDGPQGIDYQPQHF. Written as DNA, the CDR3 is TGTGCCAGCAGCTCAGTTGACGGGCCGCAGGGGATCGATTATCAGCCCCAGCATTTT.

This chain joins TRBV5-4 and TRBJ2-1; 9 nucleotides match TRBD1. This CDR3 contains 20 residues. Germline V gene sequence: CDR1 SGHNT, CDR2 YYREEE (reference sequence). V was pared by 4 bases and J by 9 bases, with 26 bases of the junction left unmatched. The CDR3: CASSRRRDRVRFRQWGEQFF. CDR3 nucleotides: TGTGCCAGCAGCCGACGCCGGGACAGGGTTAGATTTCGTCAGTGGGGTGAGCAGTTCTTC. The whole variable domain, filled in from reference TRBV5-4 and TRBJ2-1, reads ETGVTQSPTHLIKTRGQQVTLRCSSQSGHNTVSWYQQALGQGPQFIFQYYREEENGRGNFPPRFSGLQFPNYSSELNVNALELDDSALYLCASSRRRDRVRFRQWGEQFFGPGTRLTVL.

The rearrangement uses TRBV10-2 and TRBJ2-5; D ambiguous. Trimming stripped 2 bases from V and 5 bases from J, with 9 bases between. The CDR3 loop spans 13 amino acids. CDR1 is WSHSY, CDR2 SAAADI, per germline. CDR3 protein: CASSEGPSETQYF. DNA of the CDR3: TGCGCCAGCAGTGAGGGCCCGAGTGAGACCCAGTACTTC.

This chain links TRBV29-1 with TRBJ2-5; D not resolved. The CDR3 consists of 12 residues. Germline V CDR1 and CDR2: SQVTM, ANQGSEA. The ends were cut back, 4 bases at V and 5 bases at J, with 11 bases in the middle. CDR3 loop: CSVVKGSETQYF. The DNA for the CDR3 is TGCAGCGTTGTGAAGGGATCGGAGACCCAGTACTTC.

V is TRBV24-1 and J is TRBJ1-4; D is ambiguous. Between the trimmed V and J ends, which lost 1 base and 7 bases, there was a span of 3 bases. CDR3 length: 12 residues. Germline CDR1 KGHDR, CDR2 SFDVKD. The CDR3 loop is CATSDLGEKLFF. The CDR3 nucleotides read TGTGCCACCAGTGATTTAGGTGAAAAACTGTTTTTT.

This chain links TRBV9 with TRBJ2-3, with unresolved D. V lost 4 bases, J lost 6 bases, and 12 bases lay in between. Looked up from germline, CDR1 is SGDLS and CDR2 is YYNGEE. This CDR3 has 13 amino acids. As DNA, the CDR3 is TGTGCCAGCAGCACCCTCATGGGGGATACGCAGTATTTT. Amino acid sequence: CASSTLMGDTQYF.

The gene calls are TRBV11-3 and TRBJ1-1; no clear D gene. Per germline, CDR1 SGHNT and CDR2 YENEEA. V lost 2 bases and J 2 bases, leaving 12 bases between the germline ends. The CDR3 covers 15 residues. The CDR3 nucleotides read TGTGCCAGCAGCTTATCTGGGCAGACAAACACTGAAGCTTTCTTT. As protein: CASSLSGQTNTEAFF.

The J gene is TRBJ2-2, the V gene TRBV30; 9 bases line up with TRBD1. J gave up 5 bases and V 8 bases, and 12 bases lay outside the gene matches. The CDR3 contains 15 residues. CDR1 GTSNPN and CDR2 SVGIG come from the germline V gene (reference sequence). CDR3 nucleotides: TGTGCCGGCAGAATTACGACAGGGGGGACCGGGGAGCTGTTTTTT. Protein: CAGRITTGGTGELFF. The whole variable domain, remainder taken from reference TRBV30 and TRBJ2-2, is SQTIHQWPATLVQPVGSPLSLECTVEGTSNPNLYWYRQAAGRGLQLLFYSVGIGQISSEVPQNLSASRPQDRQFILSSKKLLLSDSGFYLCAGRITTGGTGELFFGEGSRLTVL.

The V and J genes are TRBV7-8 and TRBJ1-5; D possibly corresponds to TRBD1 (5 bases). Germline V gene sequence: CDR1 SGHVS, CDR2 FQNEAQ. CDR3 length: 14 amino acids. Trimming took 3 bases from V and 1 from J, leaving 7 bases between them. CDR3 protein: CASSFRDSNQPQHF. The CDR3, as DNA: TGTGCCAGCAGCTTCCGGGACAGCAATCAGCCCCAGCATTTT.

This chain joins TRBV7-6 and TRBJ1-2; no clear D gene. The V and J ends lost 1 base and 1 base respectively, with 13 bases between them. Germline lookup yields CDR1 SGHVS and CDR2 FNYEAQ. The CDR3 is 16 residues long. The CDR3 DNA sequence: TGTGCCAGCAGCTTAGGACGCGGGGTTGATAACTATGGCTACACCTTC. Protein: CASSLGRGVDNYGYTF.

V usage is TRBV27 and J usage is TRBJ2-6; 8 bases agree with TRBD1. The CDR3 runs 17 residues. V was clipped by 6 bases and J by 0 bases; unmatched bases: 7. Germline V gives CDR1 MNHEY, CDR2 SMNVEV (reference sequence). The CDR3 protein is CASRLTGVTSGANVLTF. CDR3 DNA: TGTGCCAGCAGGTTGACAGGGGTGACCTCTGGGGCCAACGTCCTGACTTTC.

The V and J genes are TRBV4-2 and TRBJ1-2, with D possibly TRBD1 on 5 matching bases. The CDR3 length is 14 residues. CDR1 and CDR2 (germline): LGHNA, YNFKEQ. V lost 0 bases to trimming and J lost 5 bases, with 10 bases between them. CDR3 protein: CASSQDREGYGYTF. CDR3 sequence (DNA): TGTGCCAGCAGCCAAGATCGGGAGGGGTATGGCTACACCTTC.

J is TRBJ2-7 and V is TRBV5-6; the D gene is possibly TRBD2 (5 bases). The germline V gene has CDR1 SGHDT and CDR2 YYEEEE. The CDR3 runs to 12 residues. With 2 bases removed from V and 12 bases from J, the gap between germline ends came to 15 bases. CDR3 sequence: CASSFWRGHAYV. The CDR3 DNA sequence: TGTGCCAGCAGCTTCTGGCGAGGGCACGCGTACGTC.

The chain is built from TRBV2 and TRBJ2-7; a weak D match, TRBD1 (6 bases). Trimming removed 6 bases from V and 3 bases from J, with 15 bases in between. The germline CDR1 and CDR2 sequences are SNHLY and FYNNEI. The CDR3 extends over 14 amino acids. This CDR3 reads CASRKGTPVYEQYF. In nucleotides, the CDR3 is TGTGCCAGCAGGAAAGGGACACCCGTCTACGAGCAGTACTTC.

This sequence joins TRBV6-2 or TRBV6-3 and TRBJ2-6; D unclear. V was pared by 6 bases and J by 0 bases, with 18 bases between. CDR3 length: 18 residues. CDR1 is MNHEY, CDR2 SVGEGT, per germline. CDR3 region: CASSPLLSVYSGANVLTF. CDR3 DNA sequence: TGTGCCAGCAGCCCTTTATTAAGTGTATACTCTGGGGCCAACGTCCTGACTTTC.

This clone has a single count. This sequence joins TRBV7-9 and TRBJ1-1; 7 bases match TRBD1. In germline, CDR1 is SEHNR, CDR2 FQNEAQ (reference sequence). V lost 8 bases to trimming and J lost 0 bases; unmatched junction nucleotides: 12. The length of the CDR3 is 16 residues. In DNA, the CDR3 is TGTGCCAGCGACAAACCGGGACAGACTATGAACACTGAAGCTTTCTTT. Protein: CASDKPGQTMNTEAFF. The full variable domain, in which reference TRBV7-9 and TRBJ1-1 provide the parts outside the CDR3, is DTGVSQNPRHKITKRGQNVTFRCDPISEHNRLYWYRQTLGQGPEFLTYFQNEAQLEKSRLLSDRFSAERPKGSFSTLEIQRTEQGDSAMYLCASDKPGQTMNTEAFFGQGTRLTVV.

The chain couples TRBV7-2 to TRBJ1-3; D is perhaps TRBD1 (6 bases). V lost 9 bases to trimming and J lost 0 bases, with 12 bases between them. The V gene's germline CDR1 is SGHTA and CDR2 FQGNSA. There are 14 residues in the CDR3. CDR3 loop: CASVLGASGNTIYF. The DNA for the CDR3 is TGTGCCAGTGTCTTGGGGGCCTCTGGAAACACCATATATTTT.